This record covers a single T cell receptor beta chain. These data belong to a study of T cell responses to AZD1222 COVID-19 vaccine. TCRdb's copy holds only in-frame clones and misses some; the assay was immunoSEQ multiplex PCR. The table shows about 100,000 clones, with around nine tenths occurring only once. The sample consisted of peripheral blood, taken on day 0 of AZD1222 vaccination. The receptor was isolated from an adult in good health.

CDR3 nucleotide sequence: TGTGCCAGCAGCTTAGTTGGCCAGGGGGTAATAGATACGCAGTATTTT. Its translation is CASSLVGQGVIDTQYF. The genes are TRBV7-2 and TRBJ2-3; TRBD1 agrees at 7 bases. This CDR3 region has 16 residues. Germline lookup yields CDR1 SGHTA and CDR2 FQGNSA. The junction had 9 bases not matched to a gene; V was cut back by 1 base and J by 5 bases. Full variable domain (missing parts from reference TRBV7-2 and TRBJ2-3): GAGVSQSPSNKVTEKGKDVELRCDPISGHTALYWYRQSLGQGLEFLIYFQGNSAPDKSGLPSDRFSAERTGGSVSTLTIQRTQQEDSAVYLCASSLVGQGVIDTQYFGPGTRLTVL.